These 24 T cell receptor beta chains originate from one sample sequenced in a study of shared clonotypes between healthy human individuals. Terminally differentiated effector memory CD45RA+ cells were left out of the naive CD8 fraction, which was CD45RO-negative and positively selected for CCR7. Data came from immunoSEQ multiplex PCR; TCRdb stores just in-frame clones and leaves some out. The table lists approximately 840,000 clones, about 97% of them singletons, with less than 0.25% in the top ten. The sample comprised naive CD8+ T cells sorted from blood. The source of these receptors is a man aged 25 to 45 in good health.

In its sample, this clone was seen once. This chain uses TRBV5-1 with TRBJ2-5; possibly TRBD1 for D (5 bases). The CDR3 has 16 residues. V dropped 2 bases and J dropped 2 bases, with 16 bases sitting between them. Germline V CDR1 and CDR2: SGHRS, YFSETQ. Here the CDR3 reads CASSFEQEVDQETQYF. The CDR3 DNA follows: TGCGCCAGCAGCTTTGAACAGGAAGTCGATCAAGAGACCCAGTACTTC.

The chain couples TRBV28 to TRBJ1-4; the D gene is possibly TRBD1 (5 bases). The V and J ends lost 5 bases and 0 bases respectively, with 13 bases between them. CDR1 and CDR2 (germline): MDHEN, SYDVKM. The CDR3 runs 16 residues. The CDR3 region has the DNA TGTGCCAGCAGTCCGCCGCAGGGTGCAACTAATGAAAAACTGTTTTTT. It encodes CASSPPQGATNEKLFF. Filled out from reference TRBV28 and TRBJ1-4, the complete variable domain reads DVKVTQSSRYLVKRTGEKVFLECVQDMDHENMFWYRQDPGLGLRLIYFSYDVKMKEKGDIPEGYSVSREKKERFSLILESASTNQTSMYLCASSPPQGATNEKLFFGSGTQLSVL.

This chain connects TRBV25-1 to TRBJ1-2, with a weak D call TRBD1 (6 bases). CDR1 MGHDK and CDR2 SYGVNS come from the germline V gene. The CDR3 loop spans 14 amino acids. The V and J ends lost 3 bases and 4 bases respectively, with 12 bases between them. In DNA, the CDR3 is TGTGCCAGCAGTGACAGGGGCGGGCTCTATGGCTACACCTTC. Translating it yields CASSDRGGLYGYTF.

The genes are TRBV30 and TRBJ1-2; D gene ambiguous. The V end lost 5 bases, the J end lost 4 bases, and 14 bases lay between the germline ends. Germline V gene sequence: CDR1 GTSNPN, CDR2 SVGIG (reference sequence). The length of the CDR3 is 13 residues. The CDR3 reads CAWGPRAPYGYTF. DNA for the CDR3: TGTGCCTGGGGCCCTAGGGCCCCCTATGGCTACACCTTC.

Concerning this clone: Other DNA sequences in this sample translate to the same CDR3. The J gene is TRBJ2-7, the V gene TRBV11-2; D is uncertain. The germline CDR1 and CDR2 sequences are SGHAT and FQNNGV. The CDR3 loop spans 13 amino acids. Trimming left V 3 bases short and J 0 bases short, with 6 bases between. The CDR3 protein is CASSLRSSYEQYF. The DNA of the CDR3 is TGTGCCAGCAGCTTGAGGAGCTCCTACGAGCAGTACTTC.

J is TRBJ1-4 and V is TRBV4-1, with TRBD1 matching over 8 bases. Trimming took 5 bases from V and 7 from J; bases not matched to a gene: 6. Germline CDR1 is MGHRA and CDR2 is YSYEKL. The CDR3 runs to 14 residues. The CDR3: CASSLQGDGEKLFF. The CDR3 nucleotides read TGCGCCAGCAGCTTACAGGGGGATGGTGAAAAACTGTTTTTT.

This clone was seen once. The CDR3 spells CASSQGAIDLTYEQYF. CDR3 DNA: TGTGCCAGCAGCCAAGGGGCGATAGACCTTACCTACGAGCAGTACTTC. The genes are TRBV4-2 and TRBJ2-7; D is ambiguous. V lost 1 base, J lost 2 bases, and 15 bases lay in between. The germline CDR1 and CDR2 sequences are LGHNA and YNFKEQ. The CDR3 extends over 16 amino acids.

Details on this clone: The same CDR3 is also encoded by other DNA sequences in this sample. The V gene is TRBV27, the J gene TRBJ1-5; D gene unclear. Germline-derived CDR1 and CDR2 are MNHEY and SMNVEV (reference sequence). The CDR3 covers 12 residues. With 3 bases removed from V and 7 bases from J, the gap between germline ends came to 7 bases. The CDR3 DNA reads TGTGCCAGCAGTTTGCTAGGCCAGCCCCAGCATTTT. Protein sequence: CASSLLGQPQHF.

This chain links TRBV7-9 with TRBJ2-3, with D hard to call. V gave up 2 bases and J gave up 4 bases, with 7 bases separating them. The CDR3 is 13 amino acids. Germline-derived CDR1 and CDR2 are SEHNR and FQNEAQ (reference sequence). The CDR3 reads CASSLINPDTQYF. The CDR3 DNA reads as TGTGCCAGCAGCTTAATTAATCCAGATACGCAGTATTTT.

V usage is TRBV7-9 and J usage is TRBJ1-4; D call uncertain. The V gene lost 1 base and the J gene lost 8 bases, with 11 bases spanning the gap. The germline CDR1 and CDR2 sequences are SEHNR and FQNEAQ (reference sequence). The CDR3 loop spans 14 amino acids. The CDR3, as DNA: TGTGCCAGCAGCTTAGTGGGGAATAAGGAAAAACTGTTTTTT. Translating it yields CASSLVGNKEKLFF. Using reference TRBV7-9 and TRBJ1-4 for the parts outside the CDR3, the full variable domain is DTGVSQNPRHKITKRGQNVTFRCDPISEHNRLYWYRQTLGQGPEFLTYFQNEAQLEKSRLLSDRFSAERPKGSFSTLEIQRTEQGDSAMYLCASSLVGNKEKLFFGSGTQLSVL.

The V and J genes are TRBV10-1 and TRBJ1-1; 9 bases fit TRBD1. Trimming removed 1 base from V and 5 bases from J; junction bases left unmatched: 5. Looked up from germline, CDR1 is WNHNN and CDR2 is SYGVQD (reference sequence). The CDR3 runs to 15 residues. The CDR3 coding sequence is TGCGCCAGCAGTGAGTGGAGGGACAGGGCGACTGAAGCTTTCTTT. Its protein is CASSEWRDRATEAFF.

The chain recombines TRBV5-5 with TRBJ1-1; 8 nucleotides agree with TRBD1. CDR3 length: 15 residues. The germline gives CDR1 SGHKS, CDR2 YYEKEE (reference sequence). Trimming cost V 0 bases and J 1 base; bases outside gene matches: 2. The CDR3 DNA follows: TGTGCCAGCAGCTTGGTGCAGGGGGCGAACACTGAAGCTTTCTTT. Its protein is CASSLVQGANTEAFF.

This clone was detected once. The rearrangement uses TRBV19 and TRBJ2-1, with D hard to call. The germline V gene encodes CDR1 LNHDA and CDR2 SQIVND (reference sequence). Trimming removed 3 bases at V and 3 bases at J, with 12 bases between. The length of the CDR3 is 15 residues. CDR3 amino acids: CASSIMASGYNEQFF. The CDR3 DNA reads as TGTGCCAGTAGTATCATGGCTAGTGGCTACAATGAGCAGTTCTTC.

The rearrangement joins TRBV6-5 to TRBJ2-1, with D possibly matching TRBD2 (6 bases). This CDR3 is built from 16 residues. CDR1 is MNHEY and CDR2 is SVGAGI in the germline V gene. V lost 0 bases to trimming and J lost 3 bases, with 12 bases between them. DNA for the CDR3: TGTGCCAGCAGTTACTCCCTAGCGATCGGCTACAATGAGCAGTTCTTC. Encoded protein: CASSYSLAIGYNEQFF.

CDR3 bases: TGTGCCAGCAGTCCACGGACAGGGGGATACTATGGCTACACCTTC. Its protein product is CASSPRTGGYYGYTF. The chain couples TRBV28 to TRBJ1-2; 10 positions agree with TRBD1. Germline V gene sequence: CDR1 MDHEN, CDR2 SYDVKM. Unmatched junction bases numbered 6, after V lost 5 bases and J lost 3 bases. This CDR3 is 15 amino acids long.

Only a few counts were recorded for this clone. The chain recombines TRBV5-1 with TRBJ1-4, with a possible D match to TRBD1 (5 bases). The CDR3 consists of 14 residues. Trimming shortened V by 0 bases and J by 8 bases, and 11 bases separated the two germline ends. Germline-derived CDR1 and CDR2 are SGHRS and YFSETQ. The chain's CDR3 is CASSLDGGDEKLFF. As DNA, the CDR3 is TGCGCCAGCAGCTTGGATGGAGGGGACGAAAAACTGTTTTTT. The variable domain in full, completed from reference TRBV5-1 and TRBJ1-4, reads KAGVTQTPRYLIKTRGQQVTLSCSPISGHRSVSWYQQTPGQGLQFLFEYFSETQRNKGNFPGRFSGRQFSNSRSEMNVSTLELGDSALYLCASSLDGGDEKLFFGSGTQLSVL.

For the CDR3, the DNA is TGTGCCAGCAGTTTCGGGGGATACAAAAGGACCGGGACAGAAACGAACACTGAAGCTTTCTTT. It is translated as CASSFGGYKRTGTETNTEAFF. The V call is TRBV28, the J call TRBJ1-1, with 7 bases lining up with TRBD1. CDR3 length equals 21 residues. Trimming cost V 3 bases and J 1 base; bases outside gene matches: 23. CDR1 MDHEN and CDR2 SYDVKM come from the germline V gene.

The V call is TRBV5-8, the J call TRBJ1-4; possible D gene TRBD1, 6 bases. V was cut by 4 bases and J by 3 bases, with 19 bases left in between. The CDR3 has 17 amino acids. CDR1 is SGHTS, CDR2 YDEGEE, per germline. The CDR3, as DNA: TGTGCCAGCAGCCCCCTGAGGGGGGGGAGTGCTAATGAAAAACTGTTTTTT. Translated: CASSPLRGGSANEKLFF.

This clone was seen just once. This chain links TRBV7-9 with TRBJ1-2; D unresolved. CDR1 and CDR2 (germline): SEHNR, FQNEAQ (reference sequence). Trimming cost V 5 bases and J 5 bases, with 18 bases left between them. CDR3 length equals 15 residues. The CDR3 nucleotides are TGTGCCAGCAGCCCTCAGGAAGGGCCAAGATATGGCTACACCTTC. Translated: CASSPQEGPRYGYTF.

The V call is TRBV5-6, the J call TRBJ2-1; 7 bases are a match to TRBD1. CDR1 SGHDT and CDR2 YYEEEE come from the germline V gene. The CDR3 has 12 amino acids. With 4 bases clipped from V and 6 bases from J, the junction kept 1 base outside the gene matches. The CDR3 spells CASSRTGNEQFF. CDR3 coding DNA: TGTGCCAGCAGCCGGACAGGCAATGAGCAGTTCTTC.

Only one count was recorded for this clone. CDR3 sequence reads: CASSYGADRERRGHYGYTF. For the CDR3, the DNA is TGTGCCAGCAGTTATGGCGCGGACAGGGAGCGAAGGGGACACTATGGCTACACCTTC. The J gene is TRBJ1-2, the V gene TRBV28, with TRBD1 matching over 8 bases. With V trimmed by 4 bases and J by 3 bases, 19 bases remained unmatched. Germline V lookup: CDR1 MDHEN, CDR2 SYDVKM. This CDR3 is built from 19 residues.

About this clone: The sample carries other DNA sequences with the same CDR3. The rearrangement uses TRBV6-5 and TRBJ1-2; D is unresolved. V was trimmed by 0 bases and J by 5 bases, leaving 7 bases between them. The CDR3 spans 13 residues. Germline V CDR1 and CDR2: MNHEY, SVGAGI. The CDR3 here is CASSYSTGYGYTF. The CDR3 DNA reads as TGTGCCAGCAGTTACTCGACGGGTTATGGCTACACCTTC.

The chain joins TRBV6-5 to TRBJ1-2; D gene unclear. This CDR3 has 15 residues. The germline CDR1 and CDR2 sequences are MNHEY and SVGAGI. The V and J ends lost 8 bases and 8 bases respectively, with 24 bases between them. The CDR3 nucleotides are TGTGCCAGCTCCCAGAACACTCCCCAGAATGGAGGCTACACCTTC. It yields the protein CASSQNTPQNGGYTF.

V usage is TRBV7-2 and J usage is TRBJ1-1; D unclear. V was cut by 1 base and J by 9 bases, with 12 bases left in between. CDR1 is SGHTA, CDR2 FQGNSA, per germline. This CDR3 has 13 amino acids. In DNA, the CDR3 is TGTGCCAGCAGCTTAGGGCCCCGTGGACAAGCTTTCTTT. Protein product: CASSLGPRGQAFF.